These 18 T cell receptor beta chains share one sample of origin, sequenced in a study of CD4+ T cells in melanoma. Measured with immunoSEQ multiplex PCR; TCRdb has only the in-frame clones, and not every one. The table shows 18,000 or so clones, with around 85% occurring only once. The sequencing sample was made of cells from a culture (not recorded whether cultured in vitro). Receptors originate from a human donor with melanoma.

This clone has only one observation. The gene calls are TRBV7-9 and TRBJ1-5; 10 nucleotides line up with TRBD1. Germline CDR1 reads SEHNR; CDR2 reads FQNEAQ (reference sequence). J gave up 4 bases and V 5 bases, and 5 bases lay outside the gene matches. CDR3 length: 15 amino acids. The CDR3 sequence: CASSGGQGVNQPQHF. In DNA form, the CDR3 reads TGTGCCAGCAGCGGTGGACAGGGGGTTAATCAGCCCCAGCATTTT.

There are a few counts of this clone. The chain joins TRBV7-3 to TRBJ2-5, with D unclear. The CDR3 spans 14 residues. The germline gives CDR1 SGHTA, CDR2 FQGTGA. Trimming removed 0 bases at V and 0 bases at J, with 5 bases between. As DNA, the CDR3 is TGTGCCAGCAGCTTAACTCCAGACCAAGAGACCCAGTACTTC. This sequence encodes CASSLTPDQETQYF.

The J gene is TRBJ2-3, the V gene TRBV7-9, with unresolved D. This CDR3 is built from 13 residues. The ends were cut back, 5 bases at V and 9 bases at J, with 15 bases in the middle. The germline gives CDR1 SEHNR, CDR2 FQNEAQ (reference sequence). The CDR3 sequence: CASSPGPTATQYF. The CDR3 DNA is TGTGCCAGCAGCCCCGGACCGACCGCGACGCAGTATTTT. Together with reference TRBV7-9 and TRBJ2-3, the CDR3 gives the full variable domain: DTGVSQNPRHKITKRGQNVTFRCDPISEHNRLYWYRQTLGQGPEFLTYFQNEAQLEKSRLLSDRFSAERPKGSFSTLEIQRTEQGDSAMYLCASSPGPTATQYFGPGTRLTVL.

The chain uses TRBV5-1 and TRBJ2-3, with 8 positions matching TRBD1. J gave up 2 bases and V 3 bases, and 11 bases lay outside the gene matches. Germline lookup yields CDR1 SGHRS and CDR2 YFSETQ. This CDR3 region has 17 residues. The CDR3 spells CASSWTGTGAFTDTQYF. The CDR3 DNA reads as TGCGCCAGCAGCTGGACCGGGACAGGAGCCTTCACAGATACGCAGTATTTT.

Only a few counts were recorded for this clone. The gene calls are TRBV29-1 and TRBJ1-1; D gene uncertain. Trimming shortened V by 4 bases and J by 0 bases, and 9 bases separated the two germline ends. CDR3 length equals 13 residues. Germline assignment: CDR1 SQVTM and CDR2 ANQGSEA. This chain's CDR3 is CSVGEGLNTEAFF. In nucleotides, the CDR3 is TGCAGCGTTGGGGAGGGCCTGAACACTGAAGCTTTCTTT. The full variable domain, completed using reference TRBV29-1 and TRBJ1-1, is SAVISQKPSRDICQRGTSLTIQCQVDSQVTMMFWYRQQPGQSLTLIATANQGSEATYESGFVIDKFPISRPNLTFSTLTVSNMSPEDSSIYLCSVGEGLNTEAFFGQGTRLTVV.

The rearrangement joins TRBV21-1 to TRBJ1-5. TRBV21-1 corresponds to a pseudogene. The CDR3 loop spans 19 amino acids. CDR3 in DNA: TGTGCCAGCAGCAGTCCCCTGGAAAACGATAAACATAGCAATCAGCCCCAGCATTTT. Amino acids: CASSSPLENDKHSNQPQHF.

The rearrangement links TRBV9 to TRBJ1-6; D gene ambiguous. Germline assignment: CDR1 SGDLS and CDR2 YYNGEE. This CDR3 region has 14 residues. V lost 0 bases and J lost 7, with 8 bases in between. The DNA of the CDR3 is TGTGCCAGCAGCGTAGGGTCAGTAAATTCACCCCTCCACTTT. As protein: CASSVGSVNSPLHF.

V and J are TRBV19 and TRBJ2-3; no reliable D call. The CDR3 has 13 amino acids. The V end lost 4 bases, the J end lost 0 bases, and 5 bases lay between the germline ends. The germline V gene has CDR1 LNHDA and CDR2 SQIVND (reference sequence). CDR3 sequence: CASSKTSTDTQYF. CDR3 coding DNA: TGTGCCAGTAGTAAGACTAGCACAGATACGCAGTATTTT.

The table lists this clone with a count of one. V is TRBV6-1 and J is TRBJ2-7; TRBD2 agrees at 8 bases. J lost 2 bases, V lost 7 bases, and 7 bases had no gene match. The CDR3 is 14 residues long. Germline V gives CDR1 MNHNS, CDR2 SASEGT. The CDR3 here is CASTHGGVTYEQYF. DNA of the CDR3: TGTGCCAGCACCCACGGGGGGGTTACCTACGAGCAGTACTTC.

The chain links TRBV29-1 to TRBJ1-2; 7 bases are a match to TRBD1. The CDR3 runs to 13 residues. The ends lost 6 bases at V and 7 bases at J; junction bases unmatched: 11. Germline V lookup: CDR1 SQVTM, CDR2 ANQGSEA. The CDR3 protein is CSVDTGVVGGYTF. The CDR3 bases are TGCAGCGTAGACACAGGGGTGGTAGGTGGCTACACCTTC.

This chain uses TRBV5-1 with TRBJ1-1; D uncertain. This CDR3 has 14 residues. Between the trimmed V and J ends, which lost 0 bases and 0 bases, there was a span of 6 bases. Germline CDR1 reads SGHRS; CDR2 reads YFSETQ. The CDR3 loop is CASSLAAVNTEAFF. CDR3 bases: TGCGCCAGCAGCTTGGCAGCCGTGAACACTGAAGCTTTCTTT.

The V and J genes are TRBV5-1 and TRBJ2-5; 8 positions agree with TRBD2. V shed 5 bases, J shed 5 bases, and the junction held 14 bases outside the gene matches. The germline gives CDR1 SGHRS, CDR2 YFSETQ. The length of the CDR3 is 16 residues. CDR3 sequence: CASSLTRPGGEETQYF. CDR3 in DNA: TGCGCCAGCAGTCTTACCCGGCCGGGGGGGGAGGAGACCCAGTACTTC.

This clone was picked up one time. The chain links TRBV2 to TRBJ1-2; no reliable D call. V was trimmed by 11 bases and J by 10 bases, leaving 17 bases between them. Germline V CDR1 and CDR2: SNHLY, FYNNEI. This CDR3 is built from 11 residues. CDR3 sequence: CALGRGILYTF. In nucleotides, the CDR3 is TGTGCCCTTGGTCGCGGCATCCTCTACACCTTC.

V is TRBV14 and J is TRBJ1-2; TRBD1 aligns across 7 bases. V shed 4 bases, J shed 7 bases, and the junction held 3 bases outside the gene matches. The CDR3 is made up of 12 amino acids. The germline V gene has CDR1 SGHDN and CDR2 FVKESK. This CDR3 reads CASSPYRGGYTF. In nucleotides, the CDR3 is TGTGCCAGCAGCCCTTACAGGGGTGGCTACACCTTC. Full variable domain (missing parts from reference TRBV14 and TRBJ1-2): EAGVTQFPSHSVIEKGQTVTLRCDPISGHDNLYWYRRVMGKEIKFLLHFVKESKQDESGMPNNRFLAERTGGTYSTLKVQPAELEDSGVYFCASSPYRGGYTFGSGTRLTVV.

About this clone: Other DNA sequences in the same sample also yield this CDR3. CDR3 loop: CASHSGVNSPLHF. The CDR3 DNA follows: TGTGCCAGTCACAGTGGGGTCAATTCACCCCTCCACTTT. The genes are TRBV2 and TRBJ1-6; D unresolved. This CDR3 comprises 13 residues. Germline V lookup: CDR1 SNHLY, CDR2 FYNNEI. Trimming removed 9 bases from V and 7 bases from J, with 13 bases in between.

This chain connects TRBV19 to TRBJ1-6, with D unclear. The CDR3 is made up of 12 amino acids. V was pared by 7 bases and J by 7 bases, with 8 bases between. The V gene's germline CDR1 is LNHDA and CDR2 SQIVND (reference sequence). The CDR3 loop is CASTIRNSPLHF. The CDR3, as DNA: TGTGCCAGTACCATCAGAAATTCACCCCTCCACTTT.

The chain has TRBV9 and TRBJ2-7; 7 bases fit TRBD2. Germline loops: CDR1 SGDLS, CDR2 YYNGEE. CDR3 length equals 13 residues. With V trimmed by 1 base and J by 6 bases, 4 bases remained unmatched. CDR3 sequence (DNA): TGTGCCAGCAGCGTATACTCGGGGGGCGAGCAGTACTTC. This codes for CASSVYSGGEQYF.

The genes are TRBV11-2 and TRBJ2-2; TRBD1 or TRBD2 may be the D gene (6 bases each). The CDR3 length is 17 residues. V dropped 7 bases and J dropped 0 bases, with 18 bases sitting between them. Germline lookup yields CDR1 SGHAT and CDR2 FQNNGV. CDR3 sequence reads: CASTTRMGGPNTGELFF. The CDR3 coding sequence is TGTGCCAGCACGACGAGAATGGGGGGCCCGAACACCGGGGAGCTGTTTTTT.